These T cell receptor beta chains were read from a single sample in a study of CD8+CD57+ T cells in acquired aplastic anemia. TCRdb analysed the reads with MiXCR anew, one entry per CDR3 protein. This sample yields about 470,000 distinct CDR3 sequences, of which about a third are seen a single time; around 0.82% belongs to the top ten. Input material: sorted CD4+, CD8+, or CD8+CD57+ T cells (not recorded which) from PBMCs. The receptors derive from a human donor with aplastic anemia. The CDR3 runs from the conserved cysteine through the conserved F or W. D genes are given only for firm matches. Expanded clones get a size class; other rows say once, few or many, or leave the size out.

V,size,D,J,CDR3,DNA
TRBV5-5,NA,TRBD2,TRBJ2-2,CASSFPGGGRTGELFF,TGTGCCAGCAGCTTCCCCGGGGGGGGTCGTACCGGGGAGCTGTTTTTT
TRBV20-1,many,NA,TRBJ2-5,CSARVGTQYF,TGCAGTGCTAGAGTGGGGACCCAGTACTTC
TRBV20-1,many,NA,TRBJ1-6,CSARERSRSSSPLHF,TGCAGTGCTAGAGAACGGTCCAGGAGTAGTTCACCCCTCCACTTT
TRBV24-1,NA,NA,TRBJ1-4,CASSLRLQVDEKLFF,TGTGCCAGCAGTTTAAGGCTTCAGGTCGATGAAAAACTGTTTTTT
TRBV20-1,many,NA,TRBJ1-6,CSAQGQGNSPLHF,TGCAGTGCTCAAGGTCAGGGTAATTCACCCCTCCACTTT
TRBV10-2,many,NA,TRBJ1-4,CASSLRGEKLFF,TGCGCCAGCAGTTTGCGCGGTGAAAAACTGTTTTTT
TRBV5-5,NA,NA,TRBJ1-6,CASSLGQGLEGWPLHF,TGTGCCAGCAGCTTGGGGCAAGGTCTGGAAGGGTGGCCCCTCCACTTT
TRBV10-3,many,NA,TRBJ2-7,CASGQQSYEQYF,TGTGCCAGTGGACAGCAAAGCTACGAGCAGTACTTC
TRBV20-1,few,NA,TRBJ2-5,CSATPGTGETQYF,TGCAGTGCTACGCCCGGGACCGGGGAGACCCAGTACTTC
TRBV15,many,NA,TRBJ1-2,CATSTDRQFGYTF,TGTGCCACCAGCACCGACAGGCAATTCGGCTACACCTTC
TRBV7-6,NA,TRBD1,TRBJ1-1,CASSLEGRGRITEAFF,TGTGCCAGCAGCTTAGAGGGCAGGGGGCGTATCACTGAAGCTTTCTTT
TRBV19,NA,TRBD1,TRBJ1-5,CASTSQGETQHF,TGTGCCAGTACCTCGCAGGGGGAGACCCAGCATTTT
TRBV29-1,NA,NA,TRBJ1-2,CSVEVGGGGRICCGYTF,TGCAGCGTCGAGGTGGGAGGGGGAGGTAGGATCTGCTGTGGCTACACCTTC
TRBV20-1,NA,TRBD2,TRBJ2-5,CSAGTSGGKTQYF,TGCAGTGCTGGGACTAGCGGGGGTAAGACCCAGTACTTC
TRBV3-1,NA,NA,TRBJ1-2,CASSQDRGLAYGYTF,TGTGCCAGCAGCCAAGACAGGGGTCTGGCCTATGGCTACACCTTC
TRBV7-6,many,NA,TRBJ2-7,CASSLRSAEEVEQYF,TGTGCCAGCAGCTTGCGCTCGGCTGAGGAGGTAGAGCAGTACTTC
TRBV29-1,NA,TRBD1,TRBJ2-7,CSVESDRDGEQYF,TGCAGCGTTGAATCTGACAGGGACGGGGAGCAGTACTTC
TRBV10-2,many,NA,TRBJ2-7,CASSDIPYEQYF,TGCGCCAGCAGTGACATTCCCTACGAGCAGTACTTC
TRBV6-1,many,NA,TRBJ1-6,CASSDRAGAPLHF,TGTGCCAGCAGTGATAGGGCCGGGGCACCCCTCCACTTT
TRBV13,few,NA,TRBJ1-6,CASSQEGGSGNHSPLHF,TGTGCCAGCAGCCAAGAGGGGGGATCCGGGAACCATTCACCCCTCCACTTT
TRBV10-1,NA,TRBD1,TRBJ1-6,CASSEGDSGNSPLHF,TGCGCCAGCAGTGAGGGGGACAGCGGCAATTCACCCCTCCACTTT
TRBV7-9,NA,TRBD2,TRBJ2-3,CASSLRASGTPTDTQYF,TGTGCCAGCAGCTTACGGGCTAGCGGGACCCCCACAGATACGCAGTATTTT
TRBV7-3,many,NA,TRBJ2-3,CASSLTSDTQYF,TGTGCCAGCAGCTTAACTTCAGATACGCAGTATTTT
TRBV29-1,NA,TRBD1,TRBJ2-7,CSSDEGAEQYF,TGCAGCAGTGACGAGGGGGCCGAGCAGTACTTC
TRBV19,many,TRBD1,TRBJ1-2,CASPTRTGAPTF,TGTGCCAGCCCTACCAGGACAGGGGCCCCCACCTTC
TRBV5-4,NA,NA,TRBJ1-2,CAKVRGGYTF,TGTGCCAAGGTGAGGGGTGGCTACACCTTC